This TCR beta chain was captured in a study of siplizumab effects on memory and regulatory T cells. Study-level points and caveats: Unstimulated subsets accounted for the mapping of only a minor share of the clones that were alloreactive. Naive T cells were seemingly more diverse than memory cells, and major contributions to the alloresponse seemed to be made by them.

Remarks on this clone: The antigen remains unidentified.

CDR1 is SQVTM, CDR2 ANQGSEA, per germline. The CDR3 is made up of 14 amino acids. The V end lost 3 bases, the J end lost 3 bases, and 13 bases lay between the germline ends. Some clones are missing from TCRdb's copy, which holds only in-frame ones; the method was immunoSEQ multiplex PCR. The table has over 85,000 clones, roughly 89% seen once; the top ten hold 1% to 1.5%. The sequencing input was CD4+ T cells sorted from blood. The TCR was taken from a human donor in good health. This chain joins TRBV29-1 and TRBJ2-3; TRBD2 is a possible D gene (6 bases). This chain's CDR3 is CSVDGVAATDTQYF. The CDR3 DNA sequence: TGCAGCGTTGACGGGGTAGCGGCGACAGATACGCAGTATTTT.